A selection of T cell receptor beta chains follows, all from one sample in a study of PD-1 and CTLA-4 blockade in melanoma. Sequenced by immunoSEQ multiplex PCR; TCRdb stores in-frame clones only, minus some. The sample holds 15,000 to 20,000 clones, roughly 73% seen once. Sequenced material: CD8+ T cells from peripheral blood, taken before anti-PD-1 treatment. The receptors originated from a human donor with melanoma. Each CDR3 is given with its conserved first and last residue. The order of the fields is D gene, clone size, J gene, V gene, CDR3 protein, CDR3 DNA. The D gene is left open where the match is weak. The size entry is marked missing in some rows and otherwise reads once, few, many or a size class.

TRBD2 | . | TRBJ2-2 | TRBV2 | CASSEGLAGIRAGELFF | TGTGCCAGCAGCGAGGGTCTAGCGGGAATCCGGGCCGGGGAGCTGTTTTTT
. | few | TRBJ2-7 | TRBV18 | CASSPGSYEQYF | TGTGCCAGCTCACCAGGGTCCTACGAGCAGTACTTC
. | . | TRBJ1-2 | TRBV7-9 | CASSSFDRYSTF | TGTGCCAGCAGCTCGTTCGACAGGTACTCTACCTTC
. | . | TRBJ1-1 | TRBV7-9 | CASSRQNTEAFF | TGTGCCAGCAGCCGACAGAACACTGAAGCTTTCTTT
TRBD1 | . | TRBJ1-1 | TRBV15 | CATSAGGNTEAFF | TGTGCCACCAGCGCAGGGGGGAACACTGAAGCTTTCTTT
. | . | TRBJ1-1 | TRBV10-2 | CASTPGQNTEAFF | TGCGCCAGCACCCCAGGGCAGAACACTGAAGCTTTCTTT
. | . | TRBJ1-2 | TRBV4-1 | CASSQDGGDYGYTF | TGCGCCAGCAGCCAAGACGGGGGGGACTATGGCTACACCTTC
TRBD1 | . | TRBJ2-7 | TRBV4-2 | CASSGGQASYEQYF | TGTGCCAGCAGCGGGGGACAGGCCTCCTACGAGCAGTACTTC
. | . | TRBJ1-2 | TRBV7-9 | CASSLGTSSGYGYTF | TGTGCCAGCAGCTTGGGGACCTCGAGTGGGTATGGCTACACCTTC
TRBD1 | . | TRBJ2-1 | TRBV14 | CASSQEATGQREQFF | TGTGCCAGCAGCCAAGAAGCGACAGGGCAACGTGAGCAGTTCTTC
. | . | TRBJ2-1 | TRBV6-5 | CAVGDYNEQFF | TGTGCCGTGGGAGACTACAATGAGCAGTTCTTC
. | few | TRBJ1-4 | TRBV4-1 | CASSQEGEKLFF | TGCGCCAGCAGCCAAGAAGGTGAAAAACTGTTTTTT
. | . | TRBJ2-1 | TRBV2 | CASSERPGNPGNEQFF | TGTGCCAGCAGTGAACGGCCAGGGAACCCAGGCAATGAGCAGTTCTTC
. | . | TRBJ1-1 | TRBV29-1 | CSVPDRNTEAFF | TGCAGCGTCCCGGACAGGAACACTGAAGCTTTCTTT
. | . | TRBJ2-7 | TRBV27 | CASSLFAAAAGEQYF | TGTGCCAGCAGTTTGTTCGCGGCGGCCGCGGGCGAGCAGTACTTC
TRBD1 | . | TRBJ1-2 | TRBV27 | CASSLNRGNYGYTF | TGTGCCAGCAGTTTAAACAGGGGGAACTATGGCTACACCTTC
. | . | TRBJ1-3 | TRBV11-3 | CASSLGTSSGNTIYF | TGTGCCAGCAGCTTGGGCACGAGCTCTGGAAACACCATATATTTT
. | . | TRBJ1-3 | TRBV28 | CASSQTRISGNTIYF | TGTGCCAGCAGTCAAACCCGGATCTCTGGAAACACCATATATTTT
. | . | TRBJ1-1 | TRBV4-1 | CASSQDSGVGKAFF | TGCGCCAGCAGCCAAGACTCGGGGGTTGGGAAAGCTTTCTTT
. | . | TRBJ2-1 | TRBV6-5 | CASRDSNNEQFF | TGTGCCAGCAGGGATTCCAACAATGAGCAGTTCTTC
TRBD1 | . | TRBJ1-4 | TRBV5-1 | CASRGDREEKLFF | TGCGCCAGCAGAGGGGACAGGGAAGAAAAACTGTTTTTT
. | few | TRBJ1-2 | TRBV4-1 | CASSQEDSLHGYTF | TGCGCCAGCAGCCAAGAGGACAGTCTCCATGGCTACACCTTC
. | . | TRBJ2-1 | TRBV15 | CATSRPRTDQMRIGPYNEQFF | TGTGCCACCAGCAGACCCCGTACCGACCAGATGCGGATAGGCCCCTACAATGAGCAGTTCTTC
. | . | TRBJ1-5 | TRBV6-5 | CASRAGTYQPQHF | TGTGCCAGCAGGGCAGGGACGTATCAGCCCCAGCATTTT
. | . | TRBJ2-5 | TRBV24-1 | CATSDLLTGETQYF | TGTGCCACCAGTGACCTCCTCACTGGGGAGACCCAGTACTTC
. | . | TRBJ1-4 | TRBV4-1 | CASSQVGRLNEKLFF | TGCGCCAGCAGCCAAGTGGGGAGACTTAATGAAAAACTGTTTTTT
. | . | TRBJ2-2 | TRBV29-1 | CSVGGGGSNTGELFF | TGCAGCGTTGGGGGAGGAGGGTCGAACACCGGGGAGCTGTTTTTT
. | . | TRBJ1-2 | TRBV3-1/TRBV3-2 | CASSQLWGAGYTF | TGTGCCAGCAGCCAGCTTTGGGGGGCCGGCTACACCTTC
TRBD2 | . | TRBJ2-3 | TRBV29-1 | CSAGLALTDTQYF | TGCAGCGCGGGACTAGCGTTGACGGATACGCAGTATTTT
TRBD1 | . | TRBJ1-2 | TRBV13 | CASRWGSSDREGYGYTF | TGTGCCAGCAGGTGGGGATCCTCGGACAGGGAGGGCTATGGCTACACCTTC
TRBD1 | few | TRBJ2-7 | TRBV5-6 | CASSSEGGHSSYEQYF | TGTGCCAGCAGCTCTGAAGGGGGCCACAGCTCCTACGAGCAGTACTTC
TRBD1 | . | TRBJ2-3 | TRBV24-1 | CATSDLGTEGGDTQYF | TGTGCCACCAGTGATTTGGGGACAGAGGGTGGAGATACGCAGTATTTT
. | . | TRBJ1-2 | TRBV19 | CASRAGGYTF | TGTGCCAGTAGGGCAGGCGGCTACACCTTC
. | . | TRBJ1-1 | TRBV30 | CARDGLNTEAFF | TGTGCCAGGGACGGTCTGAACACTGAAGCTTTCTTT
. | . | TRBJ2-5 | TRBV7-9 | CASSLRERETQYF | TGTGCCAGCAGCTTAAGGGAGCGGGAGACCCAGTACTTC
. | . | TRBJ2-2 | TRBV7-9 | CASSFGAGENTGELFF | TGTGCCAGCAGCTTCGGGGCAGGGGAAAACACCGGGGAGCTGTTTTTT
. | . | TRBJ1-1 | TRBV9 | CASSVEGDLNTEAFF | TGTGCCAGCAGCGTAGAAGGGGACCTGAACACTGAAGCTTTCTTT
. | . | TRBJ1-1 | TRBV6-5 | CASSYSMEDGTEAFF | TGTGCCAGCAGTTACTCGATGGAGGATGGCACTGAAGCTTTCTTT
TRBD1 | few | TRBJ1-1 | TRBV6-5 | CASSNPTGGDTEAFF | TGTGCCAGCAGTAACCCGACAGGGGGTGACACTGAAGCTTTCTTT
. | . | TRBJ1-1 | TRBV3-1/TRBV3-2 | CASSPTVVDLNTEAFF | TGTGCCAGCAGCCCTACAGTTGTAGATTTGAACACTGAAGCTTTCTTT
TRBD2 | few | TRBJ2-7 | TRBV5-1 | CASSFSSGMDFSYEQYF | TGCGCCAGCAGCTTTTCTAGCGGGATGGATTTTTCCTACGAGCAGTACTTC
. | . | TRBJ2-1 | TRBV5-4 | CASSFGPPGTYNEQFF | TGTGCCAGCAGCTTTGGGCCCCCTGGCACCTACAATGAGCAGTTCTTC
. | . | TRBJ1-5 | TRBV12-3/TRBV12-4 | CASSQGVNQPQHF | TGTGCCAGCAGTCAGGGTGTCAATCAGCCCCAGCATTTT
TRBD1 | . | TRBJ2-4 | TRBV7-9 | CASSLVVTGENIQYF | TGTGCCAGCAGCTTAGTAGTGACAGGGGAAAACATTCAGTACTTC
TRBD1 | . | TRBJ2-2 | TRBV4-1 | CASSQGAGGLFF | TGCGCCAGCAGCCAAGGAGCAGGGGGCCTGTTTTTT
TRBD1 | . | TRBJ1-1 | TRBV12-5 | CASGLSIPGQGSITLNTEAFF | TGTGCTAGTGGTTTGTCAATTCCGGGACAGGGGTCAATAACTTTGAACACTGAAGCTTTCTTT
. | . | TRBJ1-2 | TRBV5-5 | CASSLEADYGYTF | TGTGCCAGCAGCTTGGAGGCAGACTATGGCTACACCTTC
. | . | TRBJ2-5 | TRBV11-3 | CASSSSLGARTQYF | TGTGCCAGCAGCTCCTCTCTGGGGGCGCGGACCCAGTACTTC
. | . | TRBJ2-1 | TRBV7-9 | CASSLGYSDYNEQFF | TGTGCCAGCAGCTTGGGGTACAGCGATTACAATGAGCAGTTCTTC
. | . | TRBJ2-7 | TRBV29-1 | CSVVGAGRYRYEQYF | TGCAGCGTTGTGGGCGCAGGCAGATATCGCTACGAGCAGTACTTC
TRBD1 | . | TRBJ1-5 | TRBV3-1/TRBV3-2 | CASSPGQGARNQPQHF | TGTGCCAGCAGCCCGGGACAGGGGGCCCGCAATCAGCCCCAGCATTTT